The 29 T cell receptor beta chains below come from one sample, sequenced in a study of regulatory T cells in long-lasting Graves disease. Arm-PCR of CDR3 regions and iRepertoire HTBI primers were used to build TCR beta libraries. In TCRdb, the multiplex PCR reads were re-called with MiXCR into one record per CDR3 protein. Of under 350,000 distinct CDR3 sequences in the sample, 22% are singletons; the top ten hold roughly three fifths. Noted time point: persistent/refractory GD, antithyroid drugs over 5 years with positive TRAb. PBMCs provided the RNA from which the TCR library was made. Sequencing used peripheral blood mononuclear cells (PBMCs), obtained when the disease was refractory, from a patient treated with antithyroid drugs. These TCRs come from a female donor with Graves disease.

Turning to this clonotype: One base away lies a much larger clone, so this may be a sequencing read error. The chain couples TRBV6-1 to TRBJ1-1; possibly TRBD1 for D (6 bases). Germline CDR1 reads MNHNS; CDR2 reads SASEGT. Between the trimmed V and J ends, which lost 6 bases and 1 base, there was a span of 9 bases. This CDR3 is built from 13 residues. The CDR3 region is CASRTDRNTEAFF. CDR3 coding DNA: TGTGCCAGCAGGACGGACAGGAACACTGAAGCTTTCTTT.

This clonotype was seen once. The genes are TRBV11-2 and TRBJ2-1, with unresolved D. The CDR3 runs to 13 residues. In germline, CDR1 is SGHAT, CDR2 FQNNGV. Trimming pared 2 bases from V and 6 bases from J, leaving 8 bases between. The CDR3 DNA follows: TGTGCCAGCAGCTTACTTCCGGGCAATGAGCAGTTCTTC. As protein: CASSLLPGNEQFF.

In this sample, this clonotype turned up many times. This CDR3 reads CASGQGANYGYTF. The CDR3 DNA reads as TGTGCCAGCGGACAGGGGGCAAACTATGGCTACACCTTC. The chain carries TRBV7-2 and TRBJ1-2, with 11 nucleotides matching TRBD1. The CDR3 is 13 residues long. V was clipped by 8 bases and J by 2 bases; unmatched bases: 1. The germline V gene has CDR1 SGHTA and CDR2 FQGNSA. Full variable domain (rest looked up from reference TRBV7-2 and TRBJ1-2): GAGVSQSPSNKVTEKGKDVELRCDPISGHTALYWYRQSLGQGLEFLIYFQGNSAPDKSGLPSDRFSAERTGGSVSTLTIQRTQQEDSAVYLCASGQGANYGYTFGSGTRLTVV.

A note on this clonotype: This may arise from a read error, as a much more abundant clone is one base away. This chain joins TRBV19 and TRBJ2-7; perhaps TRBD1 as D (6 bases). This CDR3 has 15 amino acids. Germline V gene lookup returns CDR1 LNHDA and CDR2 SQIVND (reference sequence). V lost 6 bases, J lost 2 bases, and 17 bases lay in between. The CDR3 loop reads CASSTTPGHAYEQYF. The CDR3 bases are TGTGCCAGTAGCACCACGCCGGGACACGCCTACGAGCAGTACTTC.

This clonotype appeared a single time. Here the CDR3 DNA reads TGTGCCAGCAGCCGGACACCAAACTATGGCTACACCTTC. Residues: CASSRTPNYGYTF. The J gene is TRBJ1-2, the V gene TRBV6-1, with a possible D match to TRBD1 (5 bases). The CDR3 has 13 residues. Germline V gives CDR1 MNHNS, CDR2 SASEGT. Deletions cut 6 bases from V and 2 bases from J, with 10 bases between.

This clonotype was counted between two and nine times. V is TRBV7-6 and J is TRBJ2-2; either TRBD1 or TRBD2 may supply D (5 bases each). The CDR3 loop spans 12 amino acids. CDR1 and CDR2 (germline): SGHVS, FNYEAQ. V dropped 0 bases and J dropped 11 bases, with 7 bases sitting between them. The CDR3 is CASSLAGDELFF. The CDR3, as DNA: TGTGCCAGCAGCTTAGCGGGGGACGAGCTGTTTTTT.

V gene TRBV6-1 combines with J gene TRBJ2-1, with D perhaps matching TRBD1 (5 bases). This CDR3 contains 14 residues. The V gene's germline CDR1 is MNHNS and CDR2 SASEGT. The V gene lost 7 bases and the J gene lost 8 bases, with 18 bases spanning the gap. CDR3 nucleotides: TGTGCCAGCACCATCCGAAGGGGTAGGGATGAGCAGTTCTTC. Protein sequence: CASTIRRGRDEQFF.

The chain recombines TRBV7-8 with TRBJ2-7; D remains unclear. The CDR3 totals 17 residues. Trimming shortened V by 5 bases and J by 0 bases, and 20 bases separated the two germline ends. The germline V gene has CDR1 SGHVS and CDR2 FQNEAQ. In DNA, the CDR3 is TGTGCCAGCAGCCAAAGACCCCGGGCTAAAAGCTCCTACGAGCAGTACTTC. Translating gives CASSQRPRAKSSYEQYF.

The chain employs TRBV7-3 and TRBJ2-7; TRBD1 matches 12 bases. V trimming: 5 bases; J trimming: 8 bases; junction bases outside the gene matches: 4. Germline-derived CDR1 and CDR2 are SGHTA and FQGTGA. The CDR3 has 13 amino acids. The CDR3 DNA follows: TGTGCCAGCAGCCCGGGACAGGGGGCTCAGCAGTACTTC. This encodes CASSPGQGAQQYF.

With respect to this clonotype: A junction boundary mismatches the germline segment, possibly from a read error. CDR3 loop: CASSLVRGGFSYGQYF. The DNA for the CDR3 is TGTGCCAGCAGCTTAGTCCGCGGGGGGTTCTCCTACGGGCAGTACTTC. This chain connects TRBV7-2 to TRBJ2-7; 8 bases align to TRBD2. CDR1 SGHTA and CDR2 FQGNSA come from the germline V gene. The CDR3 covers 16 residues.

Remarks on this clonotype: No conserved phenylalanine or tryptophan ends this CDR3, so it is likely a read error. The V and J genes are TRBV25-1 and TRBJ2-5; 9 positions match TRBD2. Unmatched junction bases numbered 13, after V lost 3 bases and J lost 5 bases. The CDR3 covers 17 residues. In germline, CDR1 is MGHDK, CDR2 SYGVNS. The CDR3 region has the DNA TGTGCCAGCAGTGAGTGGGTAGCGGGAGAGGGACAGGAGACCCAGTACTCC. Residues: CASSEWVAGEGQETQYS.

This clonotype was observed at least ten times. The gene calls are TRBV28 and TRBJ2-2, with a possible D match to TRBD2 (6 bases). There are 16 residues in the CDR3. Trimming took off 7 bases at V and 4 bases at J, with 19 bases between the two ends. Germline CDR1 reads MDHEN; CDR2 reads SYDVKM. Written as DNA, the CDR3 is TGTGCCAGCACCCATGGTGGCGGAGCGGGCACCGGGGAGCTGTTTTTT. The encoded protein is CASTHGGGAGTGELFF. The full variable domain, its missing parts supplied by reference TRBV28 and TRBJ2-2, is DVKVTQSSRYLVKRTGEKVFLECVQDMDHENMFWYRQDPGLGLRLIYFSYDVKMKEKGDIPEGYSVSREKKERFSLILESASTNQTSMYLCASTHGGGAGTGELFFGEGSRLTVL.

This clonotype came up a few times. The V call is TRBV2, the J call TRBJ2-2, with TRBD1 matching 8 bases. Germline CDR1 SNHLY, CDR2 FYNNEI. The CDR3 loop spans 15 amino acids. V was clipped by 1 base and J by 6 bases; unmatched bases: 4. The CDR3 coding sequence is TGTGCCAGCAGTGAAGGGACAGGGTACGCCGGGGAGCTGTTTTTT. As protein: CASSEGTGYAGELFF.

The chain links TRBV5-1 to TRBJ2-6, with D maybe TRBD2 (5 bases). Trimming took off 4 bases at V and 3 bases at J, with 14 bases between the two ends. Germline V gives CDR1 SGHRS, CDR2 YFSETQ. This CDR3 spans 16 amino acids. The CDR3 DNA sequence: TGCGCCAGCAGCCCCCGTTCGGGGTTTGGGGCCAACGTCCTGACTTTC. As protein: CASSPRSGFGANVLTF.

About this clonotype: Just one base apart from a much larger clone, this may be a read error. CDR3 loop: CVSSLGGREQYF. CDR3 bases: TGTGTCAGCAGCTTAGGGGGGAGAGAGCAGTACTTC. The V and J genes are TRBV7-9 and TRBJ2-7; D is tentatively TRBD1 or TRBD2 (6 bases each). This CDR3 spans 12 amino acids. Per germline, CDR1 SEHNR and CDR2 FQNEAQ (reference sequence).

This clonotype was counted between two and nine times. The V gene is TRBV19, the J gene TRBJ2-4; D call uncertain. The V gene lost 5 bases and the J gene lost 10 bases, with 12 bases spanning the gap. CDR3 length: 12 residues. CDR1 is LNHDA and CDR2 is SQIVND in the germline V gene (reference sequence). The CDR3 is CASSGQSRIQYF. CDR3 bases: TGTGCCAGTAGTGGCCAGTCGAGGATTCAGTACTTC.

This clonotype appeared a few times. This chain connects TRBV20-1 to TRBJ2-5, with 7 positions matching TRBD2. V gave up 2 bases and J gave up 2 bases; unmatched junction bases: 8. From germline, CDR1 is DFQATT and CDR2 SNEGSKA (reference sequence). CDR3 length: 15 amino acids. The CDR3 nucleotides read TGCAGTGCTAGATGGCGGGGGAGAACTCAAGAGACCCAGTACTTC. Encoded protein: CSARWRGRTQETQYF.

This clonotype was counted ten times or more. The V and J genes are TRBV28 and TRBJ1-6, with 7 positions matching TRBD1. The trim removed 5 bases at V and 9 bases at J, leaving 13 bases unmatched. The germline gives CDR1 MDHEN, CDR2 SYDVKM. This CDR3 is built from 16 residues. CDR3 DNA sequence: TGTGCCAGCAGTGTGACAGGGAGCACTTCGGGTTCACCCCTCCACTTT. The encoded protein is CASSVTGSTSGSPLHF.

This clonotype was recorded at least ten times. This chain joins TRBV5-1 and TRBJ2-2, with a weak D call TRBD2 (6 bases). There are 15 residues in the CDR3. From germline, CDR1 is SGHRS and CDR2 YFSETQ. V lost 2 bases to trimming and J lost 1 base, with 9 bases between them. As DNA, the CDR3 is TGCGCCAGCAGCTTCGTGGGAGGGAACACCGGGGAGCTGTTTTTT. Its translation is CASSFVGGNTGELFF.

This clonotype was observed at least ten times. The chain couples TRBV20-1 to TRBJ2-7, with 10 bases lining up with TRBD2. The CDR3 covers 14 residues. The germline gives CDR1 DFQATT, CDR2 SNEGSKA (reference sequence). V lost 5 bases, J lost 4 bases, and 8 bases stayed unmatched. CDR3 amino acids: CSAASGTSEYEQYF. CDR3 in DNA: TGCAGTGCTGCCTCCGGGACTAGCGAATACGAGCAGTACTTC.

Notes on this clonotype: This sequence may be a read error, since a much larger clone differs from it by one base. The genes are TRBV7-9 and TRBJ2-7; weak D call: TRBD1 (5 bases). The CDR3 extends over 14 amino acids. The germline V and J ends were trimmed by 0 bases and 7 bases, with 13 bases remaining between them. From germline, CDR1 is SEHNR and CDR2 FQNEAQ (reference sequence). This CDR3 reads CASSLAAEGAEQYF. CDR3 in DNA: TGTGCCAGCAGCTTAGCGGCGGAAGGGGCGGAGCAGTACTTC.

There are a few counts of this clonotype. V is TRBV6-2 or TRBV6-3 and J is TRBJ2-5; D is unclear. V was shortened by 0 bases and J by 7 bases, with 6 bases between the two germline ends. Per the germline V gene, CDR1 is MNHEY and CDR2 is SVGEGT. This CDR3 is built from 12 residues. CDR3 DNA: TGTGCCAGCAGTTACTCCGGTGGGACCCAGTACTTC. Protein sequence: CASSYSGGTQYF.

In this sample, this clonotype turned up many times. The chain carries TRBV20-1 and TRBJ2-5, with D possibly being TRBD1 (5 bases). This CDR3 region has 13 residues. With 2 bases removed from V and 1 base from J, the gap between germline ends came to 8 bases. Germline CDR1 DFQATT, CDR2 SNEGSKA (reference sequence). The CDR3 protein is CSARRGIQETQYF. CDR3 nucleotides: TGCAGTGCTAGAAGGGGAATCCAAGAGACCCAGTACTTC.

DNA for the CDR3: TGTGCCAGCAGCTTAGCGGGACAGGGGGCGTACGGGTCCGGTGGCTACACCTTC. Amino acid sequence: CASSLAGQGAYGSGGYTF. This chain connects TRBV7-9 to TRBJ1-2; 12 bases align to TRBD1. This CDR3 has 18 residues. Germline CDR1 is SEHNR and CDR2 is FQNEAQ (reference sequence). After removal of 0 bases from V and 7 bases from J, the junction contained 12 bases not matched to a gene.

This clonotype showed up just a few times. The DNA of the CDR3 is TGTGCCTGGGTCGGTACTGAAGCTTTCTTT. Translated: CAWVGTEAFF. This chain links TRBV30 with TRBJ1-1; D is uncertain. There are 10 residues in the CDR3. Germline CDR1 reads GTSNPN; CDR2 reads SVGIG (reference sequence). The V and J ends lost 5 bases and 5 bases respectively, with 6 bases between them.

This clonotype was seen many times. The rearrangement uses TRBV20-1 and TRBJ2-7; D unresolved. The CDR3 runs to 14 residues. Trimming stripped 0 bases from V and 0 bases from J, with 9 bases between. From germline, CDR1 is DFQATT and CDR2 SNEGSKA (reference sequence). The CDR3 region has the DNA TGCAGTGCTAGAGATTTGGCGGCCTCCTACGAGCAGTACTTC. As protein: CSARDLAASYEQYF.

The table lists this clonotype with many counts. V and J are TRBV7-2 and TRBJ2-5; no clear D gene. CDR1 and CDR2 from the germline V gene are SGHTA and FQGNSA. Between the trimmed V and J ends, which lost 5 bases and 4 bases, there was a span of 20 bases. The CDR3 runs to 16 residues. CDR3 loop: CASSPFGLRRGETQYF. CDR3 DNA sequence: TGTGCCAGCAGCCCCTTCGGCCTCCGGCGAGGAGAGACCCAGTACTTC.

This clonotype was counted at least ten times. The genes are TRBV28 and TRBJ2-7; no definite D call. Germline V gene lookup returns CDR1 MDHEN and CDR2 SYDVKM. The CDR3 loop spans 12 amino acids. Deletions cut 6 bases from V and 0 bases from J, with 6 bases between. CDR3 coding DNA: TGTGCCAGCAGCTCAAGCTCCTACGAGCAGTACTTC. It is translated as CASSSSSYEQYF.

This clonotype was counted at least ten times. An end of the junction differs from the germline gene, which may be a read error. The chain carries TRBV28 and TRBJ1-5; tentative D call: TRBD1 (6 bases). This CDR3 has 16 amino acids. The germline CDR1 and CDR2 sequences are MDHEN and SYDVKM. The CDR3 reads CASSLSSWGARQPQHF. The DNA for the CDR3 is TGTGCCAGCAGCTTATCCTCTTGGGGGGCTCGACAGCCCCAGCATTTT.